This T cell receptor (beta chain) was found in a study of blood T cell repertoires in COVID-19. The overall study: The study drew acute and convalescent COVID-19 samples from the United States, Italy and Spain. PBMCs, B-cell-depleted T cells, or T cells were the source of the cDNA or gDNA that made up the material.

The germline gives CDR1 SGHNT, CDR2 YENEEA. Trimming cost V 5 bases and J 4 bases; bases outside gene matches: 3. The CDR3 is made up of 14 amino acids. Original analysis: The authors estimated nucleated cell counts from reference gene primer amplification. Produced via immunoSEQ multiplex PCR; TCRdb's table is partial and in-frame only. V and J calls and clone size are those listed in that table; D and trimming were worked out from the DNA. The table shows about 150,000 clones, with 87% occurring only once. Material: peripheral blood. This clonotype originated in a woman aged 45-65 years with acute or convalescent COVID-19. The chain is built from TRBV11-3 and TRBJ2-7; TRBD1 matches 12 bases. CDR3 region: CASSPGQGAYEQYF. The CDR3 bases are TGTGCCAGCAGCCCGGGACAGGGGGCTTACGAGCAGTACTTC.